The 26 T cell receptor beta chains listed next were all sequenced from one sample in a study of OX40 agonist ivuxolimab in advanced cancers. Data came from immunoSEQ multiplex PCR; TCRdb stores just in-frame clones and leaves some out. The table shows 90,000 to 100,000 clones, with about 85% occurring only once. The sample in question was CD4+ or CD8+ T cells sorted from blood, obtained in a trial of the OX40 agonist ivuxolimab. These receptor sequences come from an adult with an advanced solid tumor such as melanoma, head and neck, liver or kidney cancer.

This chain joins TRBV7-9 and TRBJ2-3; the D gene is possibly TRBD2 (5 bases). The V gene's germline CDR1 is SEHNR and CDR2 FQNEAQ (reference sequence). V was pared by 5 bases and J by 5 bases, with 14 bases between. This CDR3 region has 14 residues. In DNA form, the CDR3 reads TGTGCCAGCAGCCCGGGAACCCCAGGAGATACGCAGTATTTT. Amino acid sequence: CASSPGTPGDTQYF.

The chain is built from TRBV6-1 and TRBJ1-2, with D hard to call. CDR1 and CDR2 from the germline V gene are MNHNS and SASEGT. The CDR3 extends over 14 amino acids. Trimming shortened V by 2 bases and J by 4 bases, and 11 bases separated the two germline ends. CDR3 DNA: TGTGCCAGCAGTGAAACGCGGGGAGGCTATGGCTACACCTTC. As protein: CASSETRGGYGYTF.

V gene TRBV6-5 combines with J gene TRBJ1-6; D not certain. V was pared by 2 bases and J by 7 bases, with 9 bases between. The V gene's germline CDR1 is MNHEY and CDR2 SVGAGI. CDR3 length: 14 residues. The CDR3 nucleotides are TGTGCCAGCAGTTACAGTCTGGTAAATTCACCCCTCCACTTT. As protein: CASSYSLVNSPLHF.

The table lists this clone with a count of one. This chain links TRBV7-9 with TRBJ1-2; tentative D call: TRBD1 (5 bases). This CDR3 is built from 13 residues. Germline-derived CDR1 and CDR2 are SEHNR and FQNEAQ (reference sequence). The ends were cut back, 5 bases at V and 3 bases at J, with 10 bases in the middle. CDR3 region: CASSPLGDYGYTF. The CDR3, as DNA: TGTGCCAGCAGCCCTCTGGGGGACTATGGCTACACCTTC.

The genes are TRBV7-9 and TRBJ1-1, with 10 bases lining up with TRBD1. Trimming removed 5 bases from V and 4 bases from J; junction bases left unmatched: 7. Germline V gives CDR1 SEHNR, CDR2 FQNEAQ (reference sequence). This CDR3 has 15 amino acids. The CDR3 reads CASSPRQGATTEAFF. The CDR3 region has the DNA TGTGCCAGCAGCCCCCGACAGGGGGCGACCACTGAAGCTTTCTTT. Full variable domain (outside the CDR3, taken from reference TRBV7-9 and TRBJ1-1): DTGVSQNPRHKITKRGQNVTFRCDPISEHNRLYWYRQTLGQGPEFLTYFQNEAQLEKSRLLSDRFSAERPKGSFSTLEIQRTEQGDSAMYLCASSPRQGATTEAFFGQGTRLTVV.

This clone was picked up a small number of times. The rearrangement joins TRBV30 to TRBJ2-7; 8 bases match TRBD1. The ends lost 1 base at V and 9 bases at J; junction bases unmatched: 5. Germline V gives CDR1 GTSNPN, CDR2 SVGIG (reference sequence). This CDR3 spans 12 amino acids. The CDR3 DNA follows: TGTGCCTGGAGTGATACCGGGACAGGGCAGTACTTC. Translation gives CAWSDTGTGQYF.

The rearrangement links TRBV6-5 to TRBJ1-3; D not certain. V was trimmed by 0 bases and J by 0 bases, leaving 9 bases between them. Germline V gives CDR1 MNHEY, CDR2 SVGAGI. The CDR3 consists of 16 residues. This CDR3 is CASSYSSRLSGNTIYF. In DNA, the CDR3 is TGTGCCAGCAGTTACTCGTCGAGGCTCTCTGGAAACACCATATATTTT.

This chain uses TRBV29-1 with TRBJ2-3; D is unclear. The CDR3 covers 11 residues. V was cut by 5 bases and J by 5 bases, with 8 bases left in between. Per the germline V gene, CDR1 is SQVTM and CDR2 is ANQGSEA. The CDR3 DNA reads as TGCAGCGTTAAGGATGGAGATACGCAGTATTTT. As protein: CSVKDGDTQYF.

The CDR3 loop is CASSPGRAGANVLTF. In DNA, the CDR3 is TGTGCCAGCTCACCCGGACGGGCCGGGGCCAACGTCCTGACTTTC. The chain has TRBV18 and TRBJ2-6; D is unclear. Germline loops: CDR1 KGHSH, CDR2 LQKENI. The V end lost 3 bases, the J end lost 4 bases, and 10 bases lay between the germline ends. The CDR3 consists of 15 residues.

This sequence joins TRBV2 and TRBJ1-1; D is unclear. Trimming stripped 4 bases from V and 7 bases from J, with 16 bases between. The CDR3 extends over 14 amino acids. Germline V gene sequence: CDR1 SNHLY, CDR2 FYNNEI. In nucleotides, the CDR3 is TGTGCCAGCAGTGCTCAGAGGCAGAATCGTGAAGCTTTCTTT. Translating gives CASSAQRQNREAFF.

In this sample, this clone turned up once. This chain connects TRBV28 to TRBJ1-2; a possible D gene is TRBD1 (5 bases). The ends were cut back, 3 bases at V and 8 bases at J, with 16 bases in the middle. This CDR3 has 14 amino acids. Germline values: CDR1 MDHEN, CDR2 SYDVKM. In DNA, the CDR3 is TGTGCCAGCAGTTTCGGGCAGGGATTCTTCGGCTACACCTTC. Protein: CASSFGQGFFGYTF.

This chain links TRBV6-4 with TRBJ1-3; 10 positions match TRBD1. V was pared by 8 bases and J by 3 bases, with 16 bases of the junction left unmatched. The length of the CDR3 is 18 residues. Germline values: CDR1 MRHNA, CDR2 SNTAGT. The CDR3 nucleotides read TGTGCCAGCTGGGTGGGGACAGGGGACCAGGAGGTTGGAAACACCATATATTTT. Protein: CASWVGTGDQEVGNTIYF.

The V gene is TRBV2, the J gene TRBJ2-1, with 7 bases that match TRBD2. Looked up from germline, CDR1 is SNHLY and CDR2 is FYNNEI. With 7 bases clipped from V and 3 bases from J, the junction kept 6 bases outside the gene matches. The CDR3 is 14 residues long. The chain's CDR3 is CASNGREIYNEQFF. The CDR3 DNA is TGTGCCAGCAATGGGCGGGAGATCTACAATGAGCAGTTCTTC.

This chain links TRBV5-1 with TRBJ2-1; D gene ambiguous. The V and J ends lost 6 bases and 0 bases respectively, with 13 bases between them. CDR3 length: 15 amino acids. From germline, CDR1 is SGHRS and CDR2 YFSETQ. CDR3 coding DNA: TGCGCCAGCACCCCAAGCGTCCCCTCCTACAATGAGCAGTTCTTC. It translates to CASTPSVPSYNEQFF.

This sequence joins TRBV11-2 and TRBJ2-7; D is unclear. Trimming took off 5 bases at V and 6 bases at J, with 14 bases between the two ends. This CDR3 contains 13 residues. Germline CDR1 and CDR2: SGHAT and FQNNGV. CDR3 bases: TGTGCCAGCAGCACGTCTGGTTGGGTCGAGCAGTACTTC. Its translation is CASSTSGWVEQYF.

The rearrangement links TRBV27 to TRBJ2-7, with D perhaps matching TRBD2 (5 bases). Germline V lookup: CDR1 MNHEY, CDR2 SMNVEV (reference sequence). Trimming removed 9 bases from V and 3 bases from J, with 21 bases in between. The CDR3 is 15 residues long. The CDR3 spells CASSRAGPTFYEQYF. The CDR3 nucleotides are TGTGCCAGTTCTAGGGCGGGCCCCACCTTCTACGAGCAGTACTTC.

The rearrangement uses TRBV19 and TRBJ2-3, with 7 bases aligning to TRBD2. Per the germline V gene, CDR1 is LNHDA and CDR2 is SQIVND (reference sequence). CDR3 length: 17 amino acids. The trim removed 3 bases at V and 0 bases at J, leaving 9 bases unmatched. The DNA of the CDR3 is TGTGCCAGTAGTATCGGGAGGCTAGGGGATAGCACAGATACGCAGTATTTT. Amino acids: CASSIGRLGDSTDTQYF.

The chain uses TRBV6-6 and TRBJ1-2; D is unresolved. V lost 5 bases to trimming and J lost 6 bases, with 10 bases between them. The CDR3 runs 12 residues. Germline V lookup: CDR1 MNHNY, CDR2 SVGAGI (reference sequence). CDR3 protein: CASSQPLDGYTF. CDR3 sequence (DNA): TGTGCCAGCAGTCAGCCACTGGATGGCTACACCTTC.

The rearrangement joins TRBV9 to TRBJ2-5, with D possibly TRBD2 on 6 matching bases. The CDR3 is 14 amino acids. Trimming took 4 bases from V and 5 from J, leaving 15 bases between them. Germline V CDR1 and CDR2: SGDLS, YYNGEE. The CDR3 reads CASSPALARETQYF. The CDR3 region has the DNA TGTGCCAGCAGCCCAGCCCTAGCGAGGGAGACCCAGTACTTC.

This chain uses TRBV7-6 with TRBJ2-5; D uncertain. CDR1 SGHVS and CDR2 FNYEAQ come from the germline V gene. This CDR3 is built from 14 residues. Trimming removed 0 bases from V and 6 bases from J, with 11 bases in between. The CDR3 DNA reads TGTGCCAGCAGCTTAGCTGCCCGGTTACAGACCCAGTACTTC. Its translation: CASSLAARLQTQYF.

The V and J genes are TRBV27 and TRBJ2-1; 9 bases fit TRBD2. This CDR3 has 14 residues. Trimming cost V 6 bases and J 7 bases; bases outside gene matches: 7. The V gene's germline CDR1 is MNHEY and CDR2 SMNVEV (reference sequence). In DNA form, the CDR3 reads TGTGCCAGCAGCCGGCAGACTAGCGGAAATGAGCAGTTCTTC. Amino acids: CASSRQTSGNEQFF.

The chain links TRBV7-2 to TRBJ1-2; TRBD1 aligns across 9 bases. The CDR3 length is 13 residues. With V trimmed by 3 bases and J by 7 bases, 3 bases remained unmatched. Germline-derived CDR1 and CDR2 are SGHTA and FQGNSA. The chain's CDR3 is CASSFGQGSGYTF. The DNA of the CDR3 is TGTGCCAGCAGCTTCGGACAGGGGTCTGGCTACACCTTC.

The chain combines TRBV6-5 with TRBJ1-5, with TRBD1 matching 7 bases. Germline V gives CDR1 MNHEY, CDR2 SVGAGI. With V trimmed by 4 bases and J by 2 bases, 8 bases remained unmatched. The CDR3 consists of 16 residues. Here the CDR3 reads CASSSSFTGGNQPQHF. In nucleotides, the CDR3 is TGTGCCAGCAGTTCCTCGTTTACAGGGGGCAATCAGCCCCAGCATTTT.

DNA for the CDR3: TGTGCCAGCAGCTTGGAAGCGGGGGCAGGGGGTCAGCCCCAGCATTTT. Translation gives CASSLEAGAGGQPQHF. The chain combines TRBV5-6 with TRBJ1-5; 7 bases agree with TRBD1. The CDR3 runs to 16 residues. Germline CDR1 is SGHDT and CDR2 is YYEEEE. Unmatched junction bases numbered 9, after V lost 0 bases and J lost 6 bases.

This sequence joins TRBV10-3 and TRBJ2-7, with TRBD2 matching 8 bases. The V gene end was trimmed by 6 bases and the J gene end by 6 bases; junction bases not matched to a gene: 7. CDR1 is ENHRY and CDR2 is SYGVKD in the germline V gene. The CDR3 totals 13 residues. The CDR3 protein is CAIRAAGGVEQYF. CDR3 in DNA: TGTGCCATCAGAGCGGCGGGAGGAGTCGAGCAGTACTTC.

This rearrangement joins TRBV19 to TRBJ1-5; D is ambiguous. Germline CDR1 and CDR2: LNHDA and SQIVND (reference sequence). The CDR3 has 15 residues. Trimming shortened V by 6 bases and J by 0 bases, and 12 bases separated the two germline ends. The CDR3 nucleotides are TGTGCCAGTAGCTACGGGCCGAATAGCAATCAGCCCCAGCATTTT. Its translation: CASSYGPNSNQPQHF. Complete variable domain (other parts from reference TRBV19 and TRBJ1-5): DGGITQSPKYLFRKEGQNVTLSCEQNLNHDAMYWYRQDPGQGLRLIYYSQIVNDFQKGDIAEGYSVSREKKESFPLTVTSAQKNPTAFYLCASSYGPNSNQPQHFGDGTRLSIL.